The T cell receptor (beta chain) described here comes from a study of chemoradiotherapy in HPV16-positive cancers (dated by TCRdb to between 2022 and 2023). Some background on the complete study: Using functional T-cell assays on cells from a couple of HPV16-positive patients, the researchers defined candidate HPV-specific T-cell clones and common TCR motifs. The candidate HPV-specific TCRs and motifs were then tracked in TCR repertoires from some 86 patients with HPV-related cancers. The study set out to ask whether T-cell immunity against the HPV oncoproteins E6 and E7 changes over the course of chemoradiotherapy and whether that immunity affects survival. Paper-wide results and their limitations: Expansion of candidate HPV-specific clones and E7-related TCR motifs was observed in the tumor microenvironment during treatment, whereas no such expansion was observed for non-HPV-specific T cells. Among HPV16-positive patients, expansion of HPV-responsive T cells during chemoradiotherapy was associated with better recurrence-free survival. Only a couple of HPV16-positive patients were used to derive the functional definition of HPV-specific T cells, and the survival association was reported for HPV16-positive patients.

Repertoires were sampled repeatedly over the course of chemoradiotherapy, so clonal expansion could be followed in the tumor microenvironment. The library was generated by the immunoSEQ multiplex PCR assay. TCRdb obtained this table from immuneACCESS and retained in-frame rearrangements with V and J assigned. These tables miss some clones; where compared with another copy, unresolved V genes account for less than half of the shortfall, and the remainder is unexplained. Across this sample there are approximately 12,000 clones, with around 84% seen only once. The biggest ten clones account for about 6% of the sample. A note on this clone: Which antigen it targets is not known. No base quality values were provided; no much bigger clone lies one nucleotide off.

As encoded in the germline V gene (reference sequence), CDR1 is LNHDA while CDR2 is SQIVND. Inclusive of the bounding cysteine and phenylalanine, the CDR3 is 15 residues long. Only the CDR3 DNA stays, 45 bases, in frame from base 1. Trimming takes 5 bases from V and 4 bases from J, and the germline ends sit 17 bases apart. The TCR comes from a human donor with HPV-associated anogenital cancer. This specimen consisted of blood, obtained from a patient who underwent chemoradiotherapy. The sequence is built from TRBV19 and TRBJ1-2; the D gene cannot be resolved reliably. The DNA sequence is as follows: TGTGCCAGTAGTCCCTCCCCCAGACTGGTCTATGGCTACACCTTC. It encodes CASSPSPRLVYGYTF.